Listed here are 3 T cell receptor beta chains from one sample, sequenced in a study of blood T cell repertoires in COVID-19. Only in-frame clones appear in the TCRdb table, and some are missing; sequencing was by immunoSEQ multiplex PCR. The sample includes fewer than 200,000 clones, roughly 88% of them seen just once. Sequencing was carried out using PBMCs or T cells enriched from blood (not recorded which). The origin of the receptors is a man aged 45-65 years who had recovered from COVID-19.

The V gene is TRBV6-5, the J gene TRBJ1-6; 7 bases are shared with TRBD1. V shed 7 bases and J 5 bases; nucleotides not matched to a gene: 5. The CDR3 is 14 amino acids. Looked up from germline, CDR1 is MNHEY and CDR2 is SVGAGI. The DNA for the CDR3 is TGTGCCAGCACCCGAGGGACAGATAATTCACCCCTCCACTTT. It is translated as CASTRGTDNSPLHF.

This clone occurred a few times. V is TRBV18 and J is TRBJ2-7, with D perhaps matching TRBD2 (6 bases). Germline V lookup: CDR1 KGHSH, CDR2 LQKENI. The CDR3 totals 13 residues. V was cut by 2 bases and J by 3 bases, with 8 bases left in between. CDR3 residues: CASSPTGSYEQYF. Written as DNA, the CDR3 is TGTGCCAGCTCACCAACCGGGAGCTACGAGCAGTACTTC.

This clone has only a few counts. The chain couples TRBV6-5 to TRBJ1-6; 7 bases agree with TRBD1. Germline CDR1 and CDR2: MNHEY and SVGAGI. The CDR3 runs 15 residues. After removal of 5 bases from V and 10 bases from J, the junction contained 11 bases not matched to a gene. CDR3 loop: CASSTSRTGRSPLHF. For the CDR3, the DNA is TGTGCCAGCAGTACAAGTCGGACAGGACGGTCACCCCTCCACTTT.